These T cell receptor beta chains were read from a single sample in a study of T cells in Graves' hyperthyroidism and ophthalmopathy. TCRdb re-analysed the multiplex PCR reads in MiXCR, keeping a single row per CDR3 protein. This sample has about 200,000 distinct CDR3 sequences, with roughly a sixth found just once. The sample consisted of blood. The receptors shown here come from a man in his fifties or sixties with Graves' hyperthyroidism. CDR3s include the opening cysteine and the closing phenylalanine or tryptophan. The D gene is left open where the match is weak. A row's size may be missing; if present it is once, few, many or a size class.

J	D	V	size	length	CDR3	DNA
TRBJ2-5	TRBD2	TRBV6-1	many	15	CASSEGAGGAETQYF	TGTGCCAGCAGTGAGGGTGCGGGGGGCGCGGAGACCCAGTACTTC
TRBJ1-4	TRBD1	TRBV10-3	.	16	CAISELGQGQDEKLFF	TGTGCCATCAGTGAATTGGGACAGGGGCAAGATGAAAAACTGTTTTTT
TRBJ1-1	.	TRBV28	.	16	CASSLDGGYGGAEAFF	TGTGCCAGCAGCTTAGATGGAGGCTATGGGGGAGCTGAAGCTTTCTTT
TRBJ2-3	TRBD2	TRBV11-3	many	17	CASSLTVAGASTDTQYF	TGTGCCAGCAGCTTAACGGTAGCGGGAGCGTCCACAGATACGCAGTATTTT
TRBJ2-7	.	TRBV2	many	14	CASSDVARGTEQYF	TGTGCCAGCAGTGATGTAGCGAGAGGAACCGAGCAGTACTTC
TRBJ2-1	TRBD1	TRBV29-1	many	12	CSVSRDRVEQFF	TGCAGCGTGAGCCGGGACAGGGTTGAGCAGTTCTTC
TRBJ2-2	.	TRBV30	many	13	CAWRGTNTGELFF	TGTGCCTGGAGGGGCACCAACACCGGGGAGCTGTTTTTT
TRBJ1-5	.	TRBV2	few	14	CASRGRYSNQPQHF	TGTGCCAGCCGGGGGAGGTATAGCAATCAGCCCCAGCATTTT
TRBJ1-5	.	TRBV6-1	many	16	CASSETRQYSNQPQHF	TGTGCCAGCAGTGAAACAAGACAGTATAGCAATCAGCCCCAGCATTTT
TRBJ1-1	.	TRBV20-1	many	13	CSASSRGGTEAFF	TGCAGTGCTAGTTCCAGGGGAGGGACTGAAGCTTTCTTT
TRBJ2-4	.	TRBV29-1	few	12	CSVTNDRNIQYF	TGCAGCGTGACCAACGACAGAAACATTCAGTACTTC
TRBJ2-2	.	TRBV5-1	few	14	CASSGASATGELFF	TGCGCCAGCAGTGGGGCTAGCGCCACCGGGGAGCTGTTTTTT